This record concerns one TCR beta chain sequence. Its target is not known. The time point was: inflamed ileum from the surgical specimen. Sequenced by immunoSEQ multiplex PCR; TCRdb stores in-frame clones only, minus some. The table records 15,000 or so clones, over 75% of them present only once. The data stem from a study of T cell repertoires in ileal Crohn's disease. Study-wide results and caveats: Clonality above 26.8% at surgery always came with endoscopic recurrence.

Sequencing was performed on ileal tissue. The clonotype comes from an adult with Crohn's disease.

CDR3 residues: CASSVGWGGNSPLHF. The CDR3 DNA is TGTGCCAGCAGCGTAGGATGGGGAGGTAATTCACCCCTCCACTTT. The chain carries TRBV9 and TRBJ1-6, with no clear D. From germline, CDR1 is SGDLS and CDR2 YYNGEE. Trimming cost V 0 bases and J 6 bases, with 10 bases left between them. The CDR3 is 15 residues long.